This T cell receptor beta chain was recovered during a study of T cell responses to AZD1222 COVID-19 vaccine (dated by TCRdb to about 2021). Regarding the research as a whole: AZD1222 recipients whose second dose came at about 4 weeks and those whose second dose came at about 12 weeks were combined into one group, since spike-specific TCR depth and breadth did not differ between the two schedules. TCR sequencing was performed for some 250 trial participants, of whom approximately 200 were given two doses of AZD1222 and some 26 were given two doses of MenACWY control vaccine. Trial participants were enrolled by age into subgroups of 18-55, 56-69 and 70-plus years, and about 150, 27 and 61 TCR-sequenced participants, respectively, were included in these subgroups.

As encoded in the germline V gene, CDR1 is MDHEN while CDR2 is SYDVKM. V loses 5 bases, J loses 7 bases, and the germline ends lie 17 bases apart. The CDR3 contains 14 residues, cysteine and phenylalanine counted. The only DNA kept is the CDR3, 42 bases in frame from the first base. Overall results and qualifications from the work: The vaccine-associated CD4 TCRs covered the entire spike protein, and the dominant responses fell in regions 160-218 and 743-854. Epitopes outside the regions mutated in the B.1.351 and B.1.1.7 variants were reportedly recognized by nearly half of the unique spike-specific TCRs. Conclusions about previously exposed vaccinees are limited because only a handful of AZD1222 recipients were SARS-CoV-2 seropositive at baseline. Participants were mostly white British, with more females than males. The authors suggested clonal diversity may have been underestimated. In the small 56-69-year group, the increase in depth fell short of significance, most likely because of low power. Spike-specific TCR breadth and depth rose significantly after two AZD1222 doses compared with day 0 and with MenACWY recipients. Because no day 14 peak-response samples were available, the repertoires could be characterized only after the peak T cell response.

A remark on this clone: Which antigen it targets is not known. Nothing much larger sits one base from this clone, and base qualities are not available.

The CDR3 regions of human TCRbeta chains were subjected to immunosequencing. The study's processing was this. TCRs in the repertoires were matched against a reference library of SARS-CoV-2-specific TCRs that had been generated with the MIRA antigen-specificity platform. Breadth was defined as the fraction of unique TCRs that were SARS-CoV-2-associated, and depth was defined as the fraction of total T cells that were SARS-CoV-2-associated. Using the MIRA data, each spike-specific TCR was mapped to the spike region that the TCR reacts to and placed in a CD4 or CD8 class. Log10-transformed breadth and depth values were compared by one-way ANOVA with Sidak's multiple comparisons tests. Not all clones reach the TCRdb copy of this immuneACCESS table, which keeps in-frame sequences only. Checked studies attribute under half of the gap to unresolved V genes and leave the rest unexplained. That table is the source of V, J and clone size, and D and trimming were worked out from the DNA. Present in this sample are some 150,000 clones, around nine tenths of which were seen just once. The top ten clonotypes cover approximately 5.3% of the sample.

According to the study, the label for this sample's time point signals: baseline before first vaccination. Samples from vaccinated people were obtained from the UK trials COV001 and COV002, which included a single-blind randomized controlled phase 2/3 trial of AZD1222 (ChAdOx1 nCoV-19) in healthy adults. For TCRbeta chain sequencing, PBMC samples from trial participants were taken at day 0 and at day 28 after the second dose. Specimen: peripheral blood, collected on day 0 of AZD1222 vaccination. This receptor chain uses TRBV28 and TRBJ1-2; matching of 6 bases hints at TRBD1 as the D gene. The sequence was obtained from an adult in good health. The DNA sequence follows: TGTGCCAGCAGTCAAGGGTTCGGGACAAGTGGCTACACCTTC. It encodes CASSQGFGTSGYTF.